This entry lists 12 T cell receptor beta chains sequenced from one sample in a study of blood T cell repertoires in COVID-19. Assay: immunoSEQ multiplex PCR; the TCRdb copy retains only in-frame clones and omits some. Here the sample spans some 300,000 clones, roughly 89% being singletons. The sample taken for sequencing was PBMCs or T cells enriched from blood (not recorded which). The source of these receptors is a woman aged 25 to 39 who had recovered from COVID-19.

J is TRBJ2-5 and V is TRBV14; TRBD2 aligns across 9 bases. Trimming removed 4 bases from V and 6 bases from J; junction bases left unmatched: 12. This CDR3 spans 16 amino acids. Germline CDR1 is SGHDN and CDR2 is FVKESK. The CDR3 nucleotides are TGTGCCAGCAGCCCACACTCAGGACTAGCGTATAAGACCCAGTACTTC. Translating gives CASSPHSGLAYKTQYF.

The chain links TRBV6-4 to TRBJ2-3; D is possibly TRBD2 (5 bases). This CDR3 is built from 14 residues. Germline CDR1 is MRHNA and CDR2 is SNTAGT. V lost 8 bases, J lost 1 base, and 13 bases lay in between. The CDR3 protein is CASSRVEGTDTQYF. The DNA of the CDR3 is TGTGCCAGCTCCCGAGTGGAGGGCACAGATACGCAGTATTTT.

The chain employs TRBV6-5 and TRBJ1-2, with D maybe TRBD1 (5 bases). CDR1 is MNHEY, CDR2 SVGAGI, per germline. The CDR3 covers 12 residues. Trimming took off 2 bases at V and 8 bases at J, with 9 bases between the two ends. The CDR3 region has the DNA TGTGCCAGCAGTTACACAGGTGGCGGCTACACCTTC. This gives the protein CASSYTGGGYTF.

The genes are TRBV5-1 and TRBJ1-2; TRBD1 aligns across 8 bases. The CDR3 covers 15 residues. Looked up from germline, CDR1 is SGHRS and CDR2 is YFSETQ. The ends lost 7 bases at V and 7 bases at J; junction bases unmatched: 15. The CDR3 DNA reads TGCGCCAGCTCCACCACGGACAGGGCAAGGTCTGGCTACACCTTC. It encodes CASSTTDRARSGYTF.

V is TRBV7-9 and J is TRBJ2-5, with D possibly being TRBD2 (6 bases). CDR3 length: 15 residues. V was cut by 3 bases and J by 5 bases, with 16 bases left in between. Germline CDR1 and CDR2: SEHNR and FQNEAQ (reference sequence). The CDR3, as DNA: TGTGCCAGCAGCTTTTGGAGGGGCCGGGAGGAGACCCAGTACTTC. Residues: CASSFWRGREETQYF.

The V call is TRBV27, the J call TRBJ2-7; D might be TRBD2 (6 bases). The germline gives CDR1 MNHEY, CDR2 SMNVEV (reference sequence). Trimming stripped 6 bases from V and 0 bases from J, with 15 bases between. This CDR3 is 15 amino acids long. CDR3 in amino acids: CASRNPGRPSYEQYF. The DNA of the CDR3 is TGTGCCAGCAGGAACCCCGGGAGACCCTCCTACGAGCAGTACTTC.

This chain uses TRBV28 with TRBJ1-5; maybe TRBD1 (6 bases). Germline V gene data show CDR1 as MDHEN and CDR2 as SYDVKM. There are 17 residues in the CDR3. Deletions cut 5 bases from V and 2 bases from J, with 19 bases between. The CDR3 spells CASSATGSKWGNQPQHF. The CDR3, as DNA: TGTGCCAGCAGTGCTACAGGGTCGAAATGGGGCAATCAGCCCCAGCATTTT.

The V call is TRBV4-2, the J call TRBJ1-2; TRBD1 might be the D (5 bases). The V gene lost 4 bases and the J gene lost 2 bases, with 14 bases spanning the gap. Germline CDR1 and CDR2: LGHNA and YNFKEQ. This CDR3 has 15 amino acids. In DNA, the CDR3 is TGTGCCAGCAGCCCAGTCGGGGGGGGGAACTATGGCTACACCTTC. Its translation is CASSPVGGGNYGYTF.

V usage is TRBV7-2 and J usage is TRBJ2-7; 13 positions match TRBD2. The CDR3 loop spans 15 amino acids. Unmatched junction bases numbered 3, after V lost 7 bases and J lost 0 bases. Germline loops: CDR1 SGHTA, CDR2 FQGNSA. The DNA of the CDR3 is TGTGCCAGCACTACTAGCGGGAGGGCCTCCTACGAGCAGTACTTC. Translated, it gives CASTTSGRASYEQYF.

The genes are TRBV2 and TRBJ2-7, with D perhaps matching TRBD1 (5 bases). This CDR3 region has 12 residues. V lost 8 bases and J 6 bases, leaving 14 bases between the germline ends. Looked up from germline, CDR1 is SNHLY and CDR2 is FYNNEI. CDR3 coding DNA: TGTGCCAGCGCGAGATCGACAGTCGAGCAGTACTTC. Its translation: CASARSTVEQYF.

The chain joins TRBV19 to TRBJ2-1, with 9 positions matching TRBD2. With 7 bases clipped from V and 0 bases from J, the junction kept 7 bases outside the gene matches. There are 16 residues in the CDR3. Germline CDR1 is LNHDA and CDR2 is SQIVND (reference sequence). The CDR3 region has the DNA TGTGCCAGTATGAGGGCTAGCGGGACCTCCTACAATGAGCAGTTCTTC. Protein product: CASMRASGTSYNEQFF.

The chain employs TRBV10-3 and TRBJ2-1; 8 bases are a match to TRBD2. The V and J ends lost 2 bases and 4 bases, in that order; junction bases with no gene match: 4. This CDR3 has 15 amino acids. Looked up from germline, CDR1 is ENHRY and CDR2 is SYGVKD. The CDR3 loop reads CAISEKLAEYNEQFF. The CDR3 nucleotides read TGTGCCATCAGTGAGAAACTAGCGGAATACAATGAGCAGTTCTTC.